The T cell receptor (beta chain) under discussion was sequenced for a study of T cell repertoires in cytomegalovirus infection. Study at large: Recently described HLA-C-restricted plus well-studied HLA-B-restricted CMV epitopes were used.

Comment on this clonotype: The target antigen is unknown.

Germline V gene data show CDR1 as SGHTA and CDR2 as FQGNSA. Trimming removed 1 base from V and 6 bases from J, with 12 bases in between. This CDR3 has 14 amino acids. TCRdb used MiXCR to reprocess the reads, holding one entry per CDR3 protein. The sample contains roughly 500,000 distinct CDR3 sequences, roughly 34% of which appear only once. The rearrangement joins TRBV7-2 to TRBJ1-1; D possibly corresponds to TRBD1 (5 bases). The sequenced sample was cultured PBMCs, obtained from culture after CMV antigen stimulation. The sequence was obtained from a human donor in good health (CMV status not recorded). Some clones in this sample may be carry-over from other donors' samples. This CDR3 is CASSLVGQGAEAFF. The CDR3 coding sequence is TGTGCCAGCAGCTTAGTGGGGCAGGGCGCTGAAGCTTTCTTT.